This T cell receptor beta chain was sequenced during a study of cytomegalovirus exposure and HLA in healthy donors. It was with 60 Vbeta and 13 Jbeta primers that the PCR ran. TCRdb's copy holds only in-frame clones and misses some; the assay was immunoSEQ multiplex PCR. Here the sample spans more than 80,000 clones, roughly 80% being singletons. The source of this sequence is a girl aged 2 to 9 in good health and CMV-seropositive. The sample was PBMCs.

The CDR3 sequence is CASSYGENQPQHF. CDR3 nucleotides: TGTGCCAGCAGCTATGGGGAGAATCAGCCCCAGCATTTT. The gene calls are TRBV9 and TRBJ1-5; D gene uncertain. The V end was cut by 4 bases, the J end by 4 bases, with 9 bases between. Germline V lookup: CDR1 SGDLS, CDR2 YYNGEE. The CDR3 is 13 amino acids.